These 20 T cell receptor beta chains came from one sample sequenced in a study of T cells in localized non-small cell lung cancer. Data came from immunoSEQ multiplex PCR; TCRdb stores just in-frame clones and leaves some out. The data hold under 100,000 clones, with more than 70% observed a single time. Here the sequenced sample was peripheral blood, taken before any cancer treatment. These receptors all stem from a woman aged 40-69 years with stage I squamous cell lung carcinoma.

This clone was recorded many times. V usage is TRBV11-2 and J usage is TRBJ2-7; TRBD1 might be the D (6 bases). The CDR3 totals 14 residues. Germline V gives CDR1 SGHAT, CDR2 FQNNGV. The V gene lost 7 bases and the J gene lost 2 bases, with 15 bases spanning the gap. The CDR3 loop is CASNAWGPTYEQYF. The CDR3 bases are TGTGCCAGCAACGCGTGGGGGCCCACCTACGAGCAGTACTTC.

This chain links TRBV14 with TRBJ1-5; D not resolved. The V gene lost 4 bases and the J gene lost 7 bases, with 17 bases spanning the gap. From germline, CDR1 is SGHDN and CDR2 FVKESK. The CDR3 covers 15 residues. CDR3 sequence reads: CASSRLKTVNQPQHF. In nucleotides, the CDR3 is TGTGCCAGCAGCCGCCTAAAGACGGTAAACCAGCCCCAGCATTTT.

The J gene is TRBJ2-3, the V gene TRBV11-2, with D unclear. The CDR3 runs 12 residues. Trimming left V 6 bases short and J 2 bases short, with 6 bases between. Germline V gene data show CDR1 as SGHAT and CDR2 as FQNNGV. CDR3 DNA: TGTGCCAGCAGTAGGTCCACAGATACGCAGTATTTT. The encoded protein is CASSRSTDTQYF.

This sequence joins TRBV11-2 and TRBJ2-1; TRBD2 agrees at 12 bases. CDR3 size: 15 residues. V shed 5 bases and J 7 bases; nucleotides not matched to a gene: 6. Germline-derived CDR1 and CDR2 are SGHAT and FQNNGV. CDR3 nucleotides: TGTGCCAGCAGCCAGACTAGCGGGGGATGGAATGAGCAGTTCTTC. Protein product: CASSQTSGGWNEQFF. Full variable domain (outside the CDR3, taken from reference TRBV11-2 and TRBJ2-1): EAGVAQSPRYKIIEKRQSVAFWCNPISGHATLYWYQQILGQGPKLLIQFQNNGVVDDSQLPKDRFSAERLKGVDSTLKIQPAKLEDSAVYLCASSQTSGGWNEQFFGPGTRLTVL.

This clone was recorded once. The chain uses TRBV9 and TRBJ1-5, with 9 bases matching TRBD1. J gave up 0 bases and V 3 bases, and 1 base lay outside the gene matches. This CDR3 is built from 15 residues. Germline V gene lookup returns CDR1 SGDLS and CDR2 YYNGEE. The CDR3 coding sequence is TGTGCCAGCAGCGCGGGACAGGGTAGCAATCAGCCCCAGCATTTT. Its translation is CASSAGQGSNQPQHF.

The chain links TRBV18 to TRBJ2-2; TRBD2 is a possible D gene (6 bases). Germline V lookup: CDR1 KGHSH, CDR2 LQKENI. V lost 2 bases to trimming and J lost 1 base, with 14 bases between them. The CDR3 is made up of 17 amino acids. This CDR3 is CASSPRARGRNTGELFF. The DNA of the CDR3 is TGTGCCAGCTCACCAAGAGCGCGGGGACGGAACACCGGGGAGCTGTTTTTT.

DNA for the CDR3: TGTGCCAGCAGCCGGGGACAGGGCTCCTATAATTCACCCCTCCACTTT. It codes for CASSRGQGSYNSPLHF. The J gene is TRBJ1-6, the V gene TRBV7-9, with 9 positions matching TRBD1. The CDR3 is 16 amino acids. Trimming took 5 bases from V and 0 from J; bases not matched to a gene: 2. Per the germline V gene, CDR1 is SEHNR and CDR2 is FQNEAQ (reference sequence).

This chain uses TRBV7-9 with TRBJ2-2; 8 nucleotides match TRBD1. The germline V gene encodes CDR1 SEHNR and CDR2 FQNEAQ (reference sequence). This CDR3 spans 14 amino acids. Trimming cost V 6 bases and J 8 bases; bases outside gene matches: 8. The CDR3 nucleotides read TGTGCCAGCAGGCGACAGGGGACCGAGGGGGAGCTGTTTTTT. Amino acid sequence: CASRRQGTEGELFF.

The J gene is TRBJ1-5, the V gene TRBV30; D not resolved. V lost 1 base, J lost 9 bases, and 10 bases lay in between. CDR1 GTSNPN and CDR2 SVGIG come from the germline V gene (reference sequence). The CDR3 totals 12 residues. The CDR3 region is CAWSEGIRPQHF. The CDR3 DNA sequence: TGTGCCTGGAGTGAAGGCATTCGGCCCCAGCATTTT. The full variable domain, completed using reference TRBV30 and TRBJ1-5, is SQTIHQWPATLVQPVGSPLSLECTVEGTSNPNLYWYRQAAGRGLQLLFYSVGIGQISSEVPQNLSASRPQDRQFILSSKKLLLSDSGFYLCAWSEGIRPQHFGDGTRLSIL.

The CDR3 region has the DNA TGTGCCAGCAAGACAGTAGGCGAGCAGTACTTC. It is translated as CASKTVGEQYF. The chain has TRBV27 and TRBJ2-7, with a possible D match to TRBD1 (5 bases). Germline V gene lookup returns CDR1 MNHEY and CDR2 SMNVEV (reference sequence). The CDR3 is 11 amino acids. Trimming stripped 7 bases from V and 6 bases from J, with 10 bases between.

J is TRBJ2-2 and V is TRBV7-9; a weak D match, TRBD1 (6 bases). Germline-derived CDR1 and CDR2 are SEHNR and FQNEAQ (reference sequence). The V end was cut by 5 bases, the J end by 6 bases, with 19 bases between. The CDR3 has 16 residues. The CDR3 DNA reads TGTGCCAGCAGCCCTAGGACAGTGGGGACGCCCGGGGAGCTGTTTTTT. As protein: CASSPRTVGTPGELFF.

V is TRBV2 and J is TRBJ1-5; tentatively, D is TRBD1 (5 bases). V shed 3 bases and J shed 7 bases, with 13 bases lying between them. The CDR3 is made up of 14 amino acids. CDR1 is SNHLY, CDR2 FYNNEI, per germline. Here the CDR3 DNA reads TGTGCCAGCAGTGATGAAAGGGGCGGACAGCCCCAGCATTTT. Encoded protein: CASSDERGGQPQHF.

CDR3 amino acids: CASSQARTGDPSGNTIYF. DNA for the CDR3: TGTGCCAGCAGCCAAGCCAGGACAGGGGATCCCTCTGGAAACACCATATATTTT. This chain links TRBV14 with TRBJ1-3; TRBD1 matches 9 bases. The CDR3 covers 18 residues. J gave up 0 bases and V 1 base, and 7 bases lay outside the gene matches. Germline-derived CDR1 and CDR2 are SGHDN and FVKESK. The whole variable domain, remainder taken from reference TRBV14 and TRBJ1-3, is EAGVTQFPSHSVIEKGQTVTLRCDPISGHDNLYWYRRVMGKEIKFLLHFVKESKQDESGMPNNRFLAERTGGTYSTLKVQPAELEDSGVYFCASSQARTGDPSGNTIYFGEGSWLTVV.

V is TRBV5-6 and J is TRBJ2-4; 9 nucleotides match TRBD1. This CDR3 contains 14 residues. J was trimmed by 12 bases and V by 4 bases; bases with no gene match: 11. Germline V gene sequence: CDR1 SGHDT, CDR2 YYEEEE. The CDR3 reads CASSPGTGPYDQYF. The CDR3 DNA reads as TGTGCCAGCAGCCCCGGGACAGGGCCCTATGATCAGTACTTC.

This sequence joins TRBV7-9 and TRBJ2-1, with 7 bases lining up with TRBD2. Germline V gives CDR1 SEHNR, CDR2 FQNEAQ (reference sequence). The V gene end was trimmed by 5 bases and the J gene end by 3 bases; junction bases not matched to a gene: 10. The CDR3 is 16 residues long. The chain's CDR3 is CASSPGLAAIYNEQFF. The CDR3 coding sequence is TGTGCCAGCAGCCCCGGGCTAGCGGCCATCTACAATGAGCAGTTCTTC.

This clone has more than one count but fewer than ten. In DNA, the CDR3 is TGTGCCAGTAGTATATCCGGGGTACGCACTGAAGCTTTCTTT. Its translation is CASSISGVRTEAFF. The chain links TRBV19 to TRBJ1-1, with D unresolved. Trimming removed 2 bases at V and 4 bases at J, with 11 bases between. Looked up from germline, CDR1 is LNHDA and CDR2 is SQIVND (reference sequence). The CDR3 covers 14 residues.

The chain recombines TRBV9 with TRBJ1-3; D remains unclear. The V gene's germline CDR1 is SGDLS and CDR2 YYNGEE. Trimming shortened V by 7 bases and J by 0 bases, and 11 bases separated the two germline ends. There are 14 residues in the CDR3. The CDR3 is CASSRISSGNTIYF. CDR3 in DNA: TGTGCCAGCTCACGGATCTCCTCTGGAAACACCATATATTTT.

Only one count was recorded for this clone. Other DNA sequences in the sample encode the same CDR3. The chain links TRBV11-3 to TRBJ2-5, with D tentatively TRBD1 (6 bases). Trimming pared 3 bases from V and 3 bases from J, leaving 8 bases between. CDR1 is SGHNT and CDR2 is YENEEA in the germline V gene. The CDR3 has 13 residues. CDR3 loop: CASSLSGEETQYF. As DNA, the CDR3 is TGTGCCAGCAGCTTGTCAGGGGAAGAGACCCAGTACTTC.

V and J are TRBV19 and TRBJ1-1; D remains unclear. V lost 5 bases and J lost 3, with 16 bases in between. This CDR3 contains 15 residues. The germline gives CDR1 LNHDA, CDR2 SQIVND (reference sequence). CDR3 region: CASSLGWGLDTEAFF. CDR3 DNA: TGTGCCAGTAGTTTAGGTTGGGGTCTTGACACTGAAGCTTTCTTT.

The chain links TRBV5-1 to TRBJ1-6; D not resolved. This CDR3 is 16 amino acids long. V lost 3 bases, J lost 6 bases, and 16 bases lay in between. The germline CDR1 and CDR2 sequences are SGHRS and YFSETQ. The chain's CDR3 is CASSSGMKTLNSPLHF. DNA for the CDR3: TGCGCCAGCAGCTCTGGGATGAAAACCCTTAATTCACCCCTCCACTTT.